This entry lists 7 T cell receptor beta chains sequenced from one sample in a study of blood T cells in healthy people across ages. Using a J-beta primer mix together with a sample-barcoded 5' primer, a second PCR was run for about 7 to 12 cycles. TCRdb called the 5' RACE reads again in MiXCR, with one record for every CDR3 protein. The table records about 1.4 million distinct CDR3 sequences, roughly 60% of them present only once. Sequencing was carried out using blood. Receptor source: a man aged 18-30 years in good health.

This clonotype came up once. This chain joins TRBV5-5 and TRBJ2-5; D is perhaps TRBD1 (6 bases). Judging by the DNA end, TRBJ2-7 fits better; the J call may be wrong. Germline values: CDR1 SGHKS, CDR2 YYEKEE (reference sequence). The CDR3 is made up of 17 amino acids. The CDR3 DNA reads as TGTGCCAGCAGCTTGTCAGCCTACCACAGGGTCCCCTACGAGCAGTACTTC. Protein sequence: CASSLSAYHRVPYEQYF.

The rearrangement links TRBV27 to TRBJ2-1; 10 bases are a match to TRBD1. Germline-derived CDR1 and CDR2 are MNHEY and SMNVEV (reference sequence). With 7 bases clipped from V and 3 bases from J, the junction kept 6 bases outside the gene matches. The CDR3 is 15 residues long. CDR3 sequence: CASTRTGGHYNEQFF. The CDR3 nucleotides are TGTGCCAGCACCCGGACAGGGGGACACTACAATGAGCAGTTCTTC.

The sample holds a few counts of this clonotype. The chain is built from TRBV7-9 and TRBJ2-7, with a possible D match to TRBD1 (5 bases). CDR1 and CDR2 (germline): SEHNR, FQNEAQ (reference sequence). The CDR3 consists of 13 residues. V shed 5 bases and J shed 2 bases, with 10 bases lying between them. CDR3 region: CASSGDRTYEQYF. In nucleotides, the CDR3 is TGTGCCAGCAGCGGCGACAGAACCTACGAGCAGTACTTC.

This clonotype has more than one count but fewer than ten. This chain uses TRBV20-1 with TRBJ1-1; TRBD1 is a possible D gene (5 bases). CDR3 size: 13 residues. V lost 3 bases, J lost 4 bases, and 12 bases lay in between. From germline, CDR1 is DFQATT and CDR2 SNEGSKA (reference sequence). The DNA of the CDR3 is TGCAGTGCTAGGGGGGGGTATGGCACTGAAGCTTTCTTT. As protein: CSARGGYGTEAFF.

DNA of the CDR3: TGTGCCACCAGCAGAGATCCCCCGGGGGCGGACACTGAAGCTTTCTTT. It is translated as CATSRDPPGADTEAFF. The V call is TRBV15, the J call TRBJ1-1; D perhaps matches TRBD1 (6 bases). The CDR3 contains 16 residues. Trimming pared 0 bases from V and 3 bases from J, leaving 14 bases between. Germline V gives CDR1 LNHNV, CDR2 YYDKDF (reference sequence). Complete variable domain (other parts from reference TRBV15 and TRBJ1-1): DAMVIQNPRYQVTQFGKPVTLSCSQTLNHNVMYWYQQKSSQAPKLLFHYYDKDFNNEADTPDNFQSRRPNTSFCFLDIRSPGLGDTAMYLCATSRDPPGADTEAFFGQGTRLTVV.

This chain uses TRBV20-1 with TRBJ2-7; weak D call: TRBD1 (5 bases). Germline CDR1 and CDR2: DFQATT and SNEGSKA (reference sequence). The CDR3 extends over 13 amino acids. The germline V and J ends were trimmed by 0 bases and 1 base, with 7 bases remaining between them. CDR3 protein: CSAREDISYEQYF. CDR3 in DNA: TGCAGTGCTAGAGAGGACATTTCCTACGAGCAGTACTTC.

The CDR3 reads CASSLAAGQPGGYTF. The CDR3 DNA is TGCGCCAGCAGCTTGGCCGCGGGACAGCCTGGTGGCTACACCTTC. The chain combines TRBV5-1 with TRBJ1-2; TRBD1 agrees at 7 bases. The CDR3 loop spans 15 amino acids. With V trimmed by 0 bases and J by 7 bases, 9 bases remained unmatched. From germline, CDR1 is SGHRS and CDR2 YFSETQ.